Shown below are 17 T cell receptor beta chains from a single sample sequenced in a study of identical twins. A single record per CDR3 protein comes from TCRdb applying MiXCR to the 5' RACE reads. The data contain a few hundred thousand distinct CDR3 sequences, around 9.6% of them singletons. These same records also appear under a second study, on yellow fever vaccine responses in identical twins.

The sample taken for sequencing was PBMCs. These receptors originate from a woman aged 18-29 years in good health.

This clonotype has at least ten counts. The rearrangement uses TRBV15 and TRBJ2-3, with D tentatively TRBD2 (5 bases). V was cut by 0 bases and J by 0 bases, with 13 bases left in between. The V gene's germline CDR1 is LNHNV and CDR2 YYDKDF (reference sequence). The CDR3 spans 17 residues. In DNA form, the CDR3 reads TGTGCCACCAGCAGAGAACTGAGCGGTTATAGCACAGATACGCAGTATTTT. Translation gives CATSRELSGYSTDTQYF.

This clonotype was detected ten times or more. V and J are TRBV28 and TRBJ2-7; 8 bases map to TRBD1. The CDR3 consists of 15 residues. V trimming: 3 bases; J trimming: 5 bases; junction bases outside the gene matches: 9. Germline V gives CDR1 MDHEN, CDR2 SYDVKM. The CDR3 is CASSLLRQGTDEQYF. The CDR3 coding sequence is TGTGCCAGCAGTTTGCTTAGACAGGGGACCGACGAGCAGTACTTC.

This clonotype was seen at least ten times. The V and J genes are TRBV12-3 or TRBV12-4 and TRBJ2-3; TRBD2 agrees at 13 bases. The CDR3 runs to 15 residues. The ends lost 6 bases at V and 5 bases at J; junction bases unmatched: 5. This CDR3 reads CASSHGTSGIDTQYF. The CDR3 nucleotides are TGTGCCAGCAGCCATGGGACTAGCGGGATAGATACGCAGTATTTT.

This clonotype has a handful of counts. The CDR3 is CASSPSGSPKSSFF. The CDR3 region has the DNA TGTGCCAGCAGCCCTAGCGGGAGTCCGAAGTCATCCTTCTTC. V gene TRBV13 combines with J gene TRBJ2-1, with 10 bases fitting TRBD2. Germline V gene sequence: CDR1 PRHDT, CDR2 FYEKMQ (reference sequence). The CDR3 length is 14 residues. V shed 5 bases, J shed 16 bases, and the junction held 14 bases outside the gene matches.

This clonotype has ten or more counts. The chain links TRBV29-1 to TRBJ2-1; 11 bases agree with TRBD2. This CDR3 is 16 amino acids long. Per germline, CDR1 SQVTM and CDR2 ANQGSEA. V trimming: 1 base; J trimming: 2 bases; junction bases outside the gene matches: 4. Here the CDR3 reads CSVEGASGGTYNEQFF. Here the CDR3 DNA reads TGCAGCGTTGAAGGGGCTAGCGGGGGGACCTACAATGAGCAGTTCTTC.

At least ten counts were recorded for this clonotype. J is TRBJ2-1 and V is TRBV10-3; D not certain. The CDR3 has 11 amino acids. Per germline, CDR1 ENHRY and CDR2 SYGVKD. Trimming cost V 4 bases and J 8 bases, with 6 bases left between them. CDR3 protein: CAISVRDEQFF. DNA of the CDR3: TGTGCCATCAGTGTCCGGGATGAGCAGTTCTTC.

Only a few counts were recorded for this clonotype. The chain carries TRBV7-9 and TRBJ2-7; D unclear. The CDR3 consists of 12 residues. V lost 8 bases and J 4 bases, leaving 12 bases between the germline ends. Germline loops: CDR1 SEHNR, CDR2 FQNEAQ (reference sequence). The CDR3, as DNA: TGTGCCAGCGGCACATTGCAATACGAGCAGTACTTC. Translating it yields CASGTLQYEQYF.

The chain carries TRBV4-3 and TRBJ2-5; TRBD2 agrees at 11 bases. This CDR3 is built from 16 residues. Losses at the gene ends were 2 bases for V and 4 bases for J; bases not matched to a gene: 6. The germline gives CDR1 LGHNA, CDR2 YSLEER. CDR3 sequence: CASSQNTGLAAETQYF. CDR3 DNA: TGCGCCAGCAGCCAAAACACGGGACTAGCGGCAGAGACCCAGTACTTC.

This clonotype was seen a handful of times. The chain's CDR3 is CSAEDRGDSGNTIYF. CDR3 sequence (DNA): TGCAGCGCCGAAGACAGGGGAGACTCTGGAAACACCATATATTTT. The rearrangement uses TRBV29-1 and TRBJ1-3, with 8 bases fitting TRBD1. The V segment lost 7 bases and the J segment 0 bases; nucleotides outside the gene matches: 8. Germline CDR1 reads SQVTM; CDR2 reads ANQGSEA. The CDR3 has 15 amino acids.

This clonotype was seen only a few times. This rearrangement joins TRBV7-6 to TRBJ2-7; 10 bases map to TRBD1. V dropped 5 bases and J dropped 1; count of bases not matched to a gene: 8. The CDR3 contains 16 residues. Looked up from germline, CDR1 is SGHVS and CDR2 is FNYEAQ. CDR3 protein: CASSTGQGIKSYEQYF. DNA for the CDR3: TGTGCCAGCAGCACGGGACAGGGGATAAAGTCCTACGAGCAGTACTTC.

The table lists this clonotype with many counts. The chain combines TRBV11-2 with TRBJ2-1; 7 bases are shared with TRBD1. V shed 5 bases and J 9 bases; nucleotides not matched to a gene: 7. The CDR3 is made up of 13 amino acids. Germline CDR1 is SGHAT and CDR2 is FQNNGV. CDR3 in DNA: TGTGCCAGCAGCGGACGACAGGGCTTTGAGCAGTTCTTC. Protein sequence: CASSGRQGFEQFF.

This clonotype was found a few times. For the CDR3, the DNA is TGTGCCAGCACCGACGGGGCCCTAGCGGCAGTGGTCGGGGAGACCCAGTACTTC. It is translated as CASTDGALAAVVGETQYF. This sequence joins TRBV11-2 and TRBJ2-5, with 7 nucleotides matching TRBD2. Trimming removed 7 bases from V and 5 bases from J; junction bases left unmatched: 22. Germline values: CDR1 SGHAT, CDR2 FQNNGV. The CDR3 extends over 18 amino acids.

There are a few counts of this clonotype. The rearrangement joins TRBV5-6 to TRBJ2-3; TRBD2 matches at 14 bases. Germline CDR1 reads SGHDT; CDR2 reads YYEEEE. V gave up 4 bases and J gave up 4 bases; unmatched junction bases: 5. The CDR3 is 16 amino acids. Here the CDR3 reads CASSPQTSGRADTQYF. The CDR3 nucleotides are TGTGCCAGCAGCCCCCAGACTAGCGGGAGGGCAGATACGCAGTATTTT.

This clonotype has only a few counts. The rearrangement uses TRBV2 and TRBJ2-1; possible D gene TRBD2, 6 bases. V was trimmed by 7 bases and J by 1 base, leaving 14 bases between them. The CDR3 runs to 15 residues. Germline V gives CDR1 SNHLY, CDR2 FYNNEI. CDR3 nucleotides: TGTGCCAGCACCGGAGGGACTCCTTCCTACAATGAGCAGTTCTTC. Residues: CASTGGTPSYNEQFF.

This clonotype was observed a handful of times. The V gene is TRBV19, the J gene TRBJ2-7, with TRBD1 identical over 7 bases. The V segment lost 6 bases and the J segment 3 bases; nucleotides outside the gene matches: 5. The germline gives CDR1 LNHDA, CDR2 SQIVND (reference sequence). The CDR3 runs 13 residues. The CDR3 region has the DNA TGTGCCAGTAGCCGTGGGGACAGCTACGAGCAGTACTTC. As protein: CASSRGDSYEQYF.

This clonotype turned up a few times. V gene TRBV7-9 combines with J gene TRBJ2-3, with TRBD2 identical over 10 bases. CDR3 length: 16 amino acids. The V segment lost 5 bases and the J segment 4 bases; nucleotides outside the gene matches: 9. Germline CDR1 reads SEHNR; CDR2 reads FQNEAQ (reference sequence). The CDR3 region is CASSRPWGLASDTQYF. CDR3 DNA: TGTGCCAGCAGCCGACCGTGGGGACTAGCGTCAGATACGCAGTATTTT.

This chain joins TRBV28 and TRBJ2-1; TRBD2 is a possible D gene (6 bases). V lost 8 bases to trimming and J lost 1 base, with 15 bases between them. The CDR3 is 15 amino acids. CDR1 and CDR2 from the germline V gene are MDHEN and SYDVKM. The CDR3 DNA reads TGTGCCAGCCGGGAGCCTCAAGTTTCCTACAATGAGCAGTTCTTC. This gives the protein CASREPQVSYNEQFF.